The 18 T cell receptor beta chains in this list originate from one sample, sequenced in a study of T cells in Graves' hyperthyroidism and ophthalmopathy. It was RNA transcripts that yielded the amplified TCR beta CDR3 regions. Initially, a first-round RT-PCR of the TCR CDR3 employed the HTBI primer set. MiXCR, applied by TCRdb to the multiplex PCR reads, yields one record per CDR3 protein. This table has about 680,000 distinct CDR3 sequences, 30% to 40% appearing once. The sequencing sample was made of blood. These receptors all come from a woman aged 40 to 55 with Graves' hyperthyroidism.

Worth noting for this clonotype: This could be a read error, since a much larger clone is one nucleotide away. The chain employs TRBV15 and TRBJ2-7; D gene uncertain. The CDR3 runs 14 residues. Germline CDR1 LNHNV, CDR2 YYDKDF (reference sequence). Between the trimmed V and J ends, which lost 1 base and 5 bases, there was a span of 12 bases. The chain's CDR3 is CATSRARSGDEQYF. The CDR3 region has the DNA TGTGCCACCAGCAGAGCTAGGTCTGGGGACGAGCAGTACTTC. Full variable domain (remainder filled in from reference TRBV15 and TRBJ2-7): DAMVIQNPRYQVTQFGKPVTLSCSQTLNHNVMYWYQQKSSQAPKLLFHYYDKDFNNEADTPDNFQSRRPNTSFCFLDIRSPGLGDTAMYLCATSRARSGDEQYFGPGTRLTVT.

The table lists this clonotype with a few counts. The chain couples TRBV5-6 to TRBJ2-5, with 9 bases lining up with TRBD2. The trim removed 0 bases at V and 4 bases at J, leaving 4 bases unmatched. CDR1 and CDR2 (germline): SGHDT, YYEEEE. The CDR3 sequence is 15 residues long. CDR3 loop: CASSLVAGVRETQYF. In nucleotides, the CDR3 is TGTGCCAGCAGCTTGGTAGCGGGAGTACGAGAGACCCAGTACTTC.

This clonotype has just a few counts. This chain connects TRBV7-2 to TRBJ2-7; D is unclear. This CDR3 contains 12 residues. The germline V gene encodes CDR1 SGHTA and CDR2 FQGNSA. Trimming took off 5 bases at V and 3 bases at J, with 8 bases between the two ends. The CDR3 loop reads CASSKDLYEQYF. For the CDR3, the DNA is TGTGCCAGCAGCAAAGACCTCTACGAGCAGTACTTC. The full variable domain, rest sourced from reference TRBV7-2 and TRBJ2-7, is GAGVSQSPSNKVTEKGKDVELRCDPISGHTALYWYRQSLGQGLEFLIYFQGNSAPDKSGLPSDRFSAERTGGSVSTLTIQRTQQEDSAVYLCASSKDLYEQYFGPGTRLTVT.

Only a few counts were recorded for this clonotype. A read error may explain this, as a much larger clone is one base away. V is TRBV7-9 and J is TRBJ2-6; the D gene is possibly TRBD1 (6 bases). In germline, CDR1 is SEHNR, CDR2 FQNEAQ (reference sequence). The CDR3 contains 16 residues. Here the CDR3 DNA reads TGTGCCAGCAGCCCAGGGGCCCACTCTGGGGCCGACGTCCTGACTTTC. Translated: CASSPGAHSGADVLTF. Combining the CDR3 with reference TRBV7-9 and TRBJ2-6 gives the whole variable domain DTGVSQNPRHKITKRGQNVTFRCDPISEHNRLYWYRQTLGQGPEFLTYFQNEAQLEKSRLLSDRFSAERPKGSFSTLEIQRTEQGDSAMYLCASSPGAHSGADVLTFGAGSRLTVL.

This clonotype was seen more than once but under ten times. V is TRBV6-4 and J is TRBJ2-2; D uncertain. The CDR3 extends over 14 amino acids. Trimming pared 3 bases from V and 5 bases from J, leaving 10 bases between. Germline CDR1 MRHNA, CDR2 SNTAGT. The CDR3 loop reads CASSEFPETGELFF. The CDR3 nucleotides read TGTGCCAGCAGTGAGTTCCCTGAGACCGGGGAGCTGTTTTTT.

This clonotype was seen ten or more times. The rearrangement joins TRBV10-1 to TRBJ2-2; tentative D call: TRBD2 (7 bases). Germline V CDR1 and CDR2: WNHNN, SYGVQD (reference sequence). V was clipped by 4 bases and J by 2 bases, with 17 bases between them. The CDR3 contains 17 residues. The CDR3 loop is CASSALAGDINTGELFF. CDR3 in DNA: TGCGCCAGCAGTGCCCTTGCGGGGGACATAAACACCGGGGAGCTGTTTTTT.

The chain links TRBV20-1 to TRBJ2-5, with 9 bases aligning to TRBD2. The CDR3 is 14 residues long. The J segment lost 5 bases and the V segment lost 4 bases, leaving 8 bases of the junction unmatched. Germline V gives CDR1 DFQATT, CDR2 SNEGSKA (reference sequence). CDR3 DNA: TGCAGTGCTATGGGGCTAGCGGGGTTTGAGACCCAGTACTTC. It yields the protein CSAMGLAGFETQYF.

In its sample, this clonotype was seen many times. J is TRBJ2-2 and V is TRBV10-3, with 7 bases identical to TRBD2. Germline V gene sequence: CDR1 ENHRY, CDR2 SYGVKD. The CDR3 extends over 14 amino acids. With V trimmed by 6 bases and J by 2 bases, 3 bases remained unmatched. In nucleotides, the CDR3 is TGTGCCATCAGGGAGCGGGGCAACACCGGGGAGCTGTTTTTT. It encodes CAIRERGNTGELFF.

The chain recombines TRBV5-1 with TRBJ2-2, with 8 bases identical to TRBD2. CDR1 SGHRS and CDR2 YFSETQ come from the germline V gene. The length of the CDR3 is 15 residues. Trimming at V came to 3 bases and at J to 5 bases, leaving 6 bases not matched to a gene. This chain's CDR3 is CASSSPGGRTGELFF. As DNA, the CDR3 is TGCGCCAGCAGCTCCCCGGGGGGGCGAACCGGGGAGCTGTTTTTT.

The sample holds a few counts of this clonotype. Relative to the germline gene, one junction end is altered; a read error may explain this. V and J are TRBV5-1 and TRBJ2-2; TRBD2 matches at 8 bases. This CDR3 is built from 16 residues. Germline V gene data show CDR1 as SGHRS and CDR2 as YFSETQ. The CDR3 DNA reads TGTGCCAGCAGCTTGGTCGGGGGGGCTATCACCGGGGAGCTGTTTTTT. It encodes CASSLVGGAITGELFF. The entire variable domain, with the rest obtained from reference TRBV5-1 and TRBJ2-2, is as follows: KAGVTQTPRYLIKTRGQQVTLSCSPISGHRSVSWYQQTPGQGLQFLFEYFSETQRNKGNFPGRFSGRQFSNSRSEMNVSTLELGDSALYLCASSLVGGAITGELFFGEGSRLTVL.

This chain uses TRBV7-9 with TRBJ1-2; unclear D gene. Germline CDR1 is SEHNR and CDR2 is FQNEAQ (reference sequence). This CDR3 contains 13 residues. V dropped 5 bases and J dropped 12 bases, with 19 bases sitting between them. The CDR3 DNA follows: TGTGCCAGCAGCCTATTCGCGCCCTCTGGAAACACCTTC. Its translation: CASSLFAPSGNTF.

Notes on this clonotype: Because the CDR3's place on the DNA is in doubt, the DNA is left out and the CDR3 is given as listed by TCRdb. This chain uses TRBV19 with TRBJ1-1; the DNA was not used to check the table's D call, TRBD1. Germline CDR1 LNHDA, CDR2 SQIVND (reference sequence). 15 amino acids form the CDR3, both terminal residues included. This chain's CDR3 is CASSTFGGGNTETFF.

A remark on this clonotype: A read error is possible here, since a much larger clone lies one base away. The CDR3 sequence is CATGGPGAEAFF. The CDR3 DNA follows: TGTGCCACCGGTGGTCCTGGGGCTGAAGCTTTCTTT. The V gene is TRBV15, the J gene TRBJ1-1; D unresolved. V was trimmed by 8 bases and J by 6 bases, leaving 13 bases between them. CDR3 length: 12 amino acids. CDR1 and CDR2 (germline): LNHNV, YYDKDF (reference sequence).

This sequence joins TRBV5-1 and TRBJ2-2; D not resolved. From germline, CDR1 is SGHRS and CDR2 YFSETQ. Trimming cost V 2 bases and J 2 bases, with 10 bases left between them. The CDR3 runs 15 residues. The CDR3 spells CASSLRPDNTGELFF. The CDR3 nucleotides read TGCGCCAGCAGCTTAAGGCCCGACAACACCGGGGAGCTGTTTTTT.

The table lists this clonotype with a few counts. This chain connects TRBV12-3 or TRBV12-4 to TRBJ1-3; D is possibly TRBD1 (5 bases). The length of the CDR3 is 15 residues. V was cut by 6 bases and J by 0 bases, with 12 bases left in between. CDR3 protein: CASSPGPTSGNTIYF. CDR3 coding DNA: TGTGCCAGCAGCCCGGGACCGACCTCTGGAAACACCATATATTTT.

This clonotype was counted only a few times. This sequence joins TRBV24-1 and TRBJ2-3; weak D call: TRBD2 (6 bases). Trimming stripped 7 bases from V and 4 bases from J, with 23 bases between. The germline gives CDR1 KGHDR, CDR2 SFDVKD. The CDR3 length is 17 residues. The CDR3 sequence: CATRIPMTRGNADTQYF. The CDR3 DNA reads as TGTGCCACCAGGATTCCTATGACACGGGGGAACGCAGATACGCAGTATTTT.

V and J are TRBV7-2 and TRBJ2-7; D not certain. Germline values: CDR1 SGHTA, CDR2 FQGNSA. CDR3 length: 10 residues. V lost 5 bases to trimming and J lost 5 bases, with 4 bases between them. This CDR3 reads CASSQNEQYF. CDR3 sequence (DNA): TGTGCCAGCAGCCAAAACGAGCAGTACTTC.

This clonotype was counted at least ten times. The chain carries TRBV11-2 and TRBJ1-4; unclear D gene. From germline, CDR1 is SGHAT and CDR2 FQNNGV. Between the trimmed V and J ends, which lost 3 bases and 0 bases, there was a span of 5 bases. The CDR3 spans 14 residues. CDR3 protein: CASSFVSTNEKLFF. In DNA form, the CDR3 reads TGTGCCAGCAGCTTCGTATCAACTAATGAAAAACTGTTTTTT.